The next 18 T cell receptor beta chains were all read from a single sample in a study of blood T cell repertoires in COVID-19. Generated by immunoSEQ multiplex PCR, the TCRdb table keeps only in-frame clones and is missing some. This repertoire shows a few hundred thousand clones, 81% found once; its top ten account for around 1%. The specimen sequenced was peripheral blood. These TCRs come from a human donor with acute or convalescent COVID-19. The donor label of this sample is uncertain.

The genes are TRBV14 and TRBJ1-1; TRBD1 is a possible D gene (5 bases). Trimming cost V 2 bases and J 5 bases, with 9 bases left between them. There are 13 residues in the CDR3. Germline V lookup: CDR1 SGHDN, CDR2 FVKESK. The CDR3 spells CASSQKGVTEAFF. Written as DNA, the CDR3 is TGTGCCAGCAGCCAAAAAGGGGTGACTGAAGCTTTCTTT.

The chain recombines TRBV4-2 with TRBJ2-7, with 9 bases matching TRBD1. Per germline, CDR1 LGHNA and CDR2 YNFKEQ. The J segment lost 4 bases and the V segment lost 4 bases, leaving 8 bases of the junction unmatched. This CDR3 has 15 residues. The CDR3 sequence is CASSRTGGGLYEQYF. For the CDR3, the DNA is TGTGCCAGCAGCCGAACAGGGGGCGGCTTGTACGAGCAGTACTTC.

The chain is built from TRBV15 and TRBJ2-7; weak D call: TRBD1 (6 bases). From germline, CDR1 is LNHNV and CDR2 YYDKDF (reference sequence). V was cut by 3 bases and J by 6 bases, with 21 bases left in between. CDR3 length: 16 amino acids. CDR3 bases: TGTGCCACCAGCAGGGGGGTCTGGGGGCGCCTGGCCGAGCAGTACTTC. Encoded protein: CATSRGVWGRLAEQYF.

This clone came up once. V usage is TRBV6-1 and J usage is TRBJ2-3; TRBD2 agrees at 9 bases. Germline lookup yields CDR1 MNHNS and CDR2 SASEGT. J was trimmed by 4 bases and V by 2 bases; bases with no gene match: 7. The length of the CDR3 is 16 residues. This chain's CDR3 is CASSEPGLARADTQYF. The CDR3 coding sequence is TGTGCCAGCAGTGAACCGGGACTAGCCAGGGCAGATACGCAGTATTTT.

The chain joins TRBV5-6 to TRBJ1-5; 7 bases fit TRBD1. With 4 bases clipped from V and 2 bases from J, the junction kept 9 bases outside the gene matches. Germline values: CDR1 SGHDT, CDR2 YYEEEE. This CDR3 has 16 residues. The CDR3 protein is CASSGTGDLGNQPQHF. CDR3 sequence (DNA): TGTGCCAGCAGCGGAACAGGGGATTTAGGCAATCAGCCCCAGCATTTT.

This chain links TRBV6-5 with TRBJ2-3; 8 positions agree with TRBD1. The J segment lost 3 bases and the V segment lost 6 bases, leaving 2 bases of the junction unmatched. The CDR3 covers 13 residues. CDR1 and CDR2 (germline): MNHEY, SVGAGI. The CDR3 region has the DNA TGTGCCAGCAGGGGGACAGGTACAGATACGCAGTATTTT. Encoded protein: CASRGTGTDTQYF.

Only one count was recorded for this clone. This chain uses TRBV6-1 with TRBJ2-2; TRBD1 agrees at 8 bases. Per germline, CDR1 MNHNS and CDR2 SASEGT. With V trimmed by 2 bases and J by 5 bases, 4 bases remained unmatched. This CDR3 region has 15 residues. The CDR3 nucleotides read TGTGCCAGCAGTGAACAGGGGGCTTGGACCGGGGAGCTGTTTTTT. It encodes CASSEQGAWTGELFF.

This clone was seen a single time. The CDR3 coding sequence is TGTGCCAGCAGCTTGGTACTATCGGGTTACAATGAGCAGTTCTTC. It translates to CASSLVLSGYNEQFF. The chain is built from TRBV5-5 and TRBJ2-1; D is unresolved. The CDR3 runs 15 residues. V shed 0 bases and J shed 4 bases, with 11 bases lying between them. Germline V gene sequence: CDR1 SGHKS, CDR2 YYEKEE (reference sequence).

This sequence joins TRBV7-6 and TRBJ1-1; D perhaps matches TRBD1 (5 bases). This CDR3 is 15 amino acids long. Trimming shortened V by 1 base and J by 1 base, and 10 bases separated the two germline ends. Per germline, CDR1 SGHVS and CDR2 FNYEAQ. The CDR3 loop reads CASSLVRGGNTEAFF. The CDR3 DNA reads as TGTGCCAGCAGCTTAGTTCGGGGGGGGAACACTGAAGCTTTCTTT.

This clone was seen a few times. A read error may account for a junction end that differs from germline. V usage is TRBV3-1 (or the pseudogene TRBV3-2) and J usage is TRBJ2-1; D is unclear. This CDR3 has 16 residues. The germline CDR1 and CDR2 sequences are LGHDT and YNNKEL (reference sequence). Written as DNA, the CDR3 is TGTGCCAGCCGCCAGGAGTCGGCGTTCACCAACAATGAGCAGTTCTTC. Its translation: CASRQESAFTNNEQFF.

The CDR3 region is CASSRQGGETQYF. The CDR3 coding sequence is TGTGCCAGCAGTAGACAGGGAGGAGAGACCCAGTACTTC. The gene calls are TRBV6-5 and TRBJ2-5; tentative D call: TRBD1 (7 bases). Germline V lookup: CDR1 MNHEY, CDR2 SVGAGI. The CDR3 has 13 amino acids. Between the trimmed V and J ends, which lost 5 bases and 4 bases, there was a span of 11 bases.

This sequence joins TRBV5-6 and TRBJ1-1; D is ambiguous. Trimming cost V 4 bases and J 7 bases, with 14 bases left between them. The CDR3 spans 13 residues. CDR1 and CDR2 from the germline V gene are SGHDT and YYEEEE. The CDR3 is CASSITWTGEAFF. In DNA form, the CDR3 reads TGTGCCAGCAGCATTACTTGGACTGGTGAAGCTTTCTTT.

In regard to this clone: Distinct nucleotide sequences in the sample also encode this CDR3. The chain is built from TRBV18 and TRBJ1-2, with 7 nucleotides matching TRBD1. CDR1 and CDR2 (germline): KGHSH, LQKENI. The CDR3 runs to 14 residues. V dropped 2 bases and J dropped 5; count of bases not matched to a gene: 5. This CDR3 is CASSPSGTVYGYTF. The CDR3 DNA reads TGTGCCAGCTCACCATCGGGGACAGTATATGGCTACACCTTC. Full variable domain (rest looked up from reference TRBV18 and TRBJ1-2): NAGVMQNPRHLVRRRGQEARLRCSPMKGHSHVYWYRQLPEEGLKFMVYLQKENIIDESGMPKERFSAEFPKEGPSILRIQQVVRGDSAAYFCASSPSGTVYGYTFGSGTRLTVV.

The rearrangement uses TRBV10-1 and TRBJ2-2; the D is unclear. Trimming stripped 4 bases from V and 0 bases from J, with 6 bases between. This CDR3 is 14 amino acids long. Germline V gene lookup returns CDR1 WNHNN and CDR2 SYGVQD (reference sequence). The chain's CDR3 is CASSAPSNTGELFF. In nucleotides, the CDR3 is TGCGCCAGCAGTGCCCCCTCGAACACCGGGGAGCTGTTTTTT.

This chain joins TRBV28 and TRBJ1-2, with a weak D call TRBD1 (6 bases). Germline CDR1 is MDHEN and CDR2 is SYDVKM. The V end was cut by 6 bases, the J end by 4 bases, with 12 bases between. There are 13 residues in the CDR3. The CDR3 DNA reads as TGTGCCAGCAGCTCAGGGGTCGTCTATGGCTACACCTTC. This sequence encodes CASSSGVVYGYTF.

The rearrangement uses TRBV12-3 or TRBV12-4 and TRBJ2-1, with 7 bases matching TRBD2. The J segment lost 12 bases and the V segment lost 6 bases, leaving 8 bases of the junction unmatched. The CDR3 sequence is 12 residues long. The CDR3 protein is CASSPWGGRQFF. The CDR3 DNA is TGTGCCAGCAGCCCCTGGGGGGGACGGCAGTTCTTC.

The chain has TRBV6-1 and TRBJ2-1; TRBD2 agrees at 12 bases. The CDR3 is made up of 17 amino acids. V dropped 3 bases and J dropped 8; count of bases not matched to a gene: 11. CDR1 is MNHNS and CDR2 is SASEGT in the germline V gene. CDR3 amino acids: CASSDWASGRATDEQFF. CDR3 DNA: TGTGCCAGCAGTGATTGGGCTAGCGGGAGGGCCACGGATGAGCAGTTCTTC.

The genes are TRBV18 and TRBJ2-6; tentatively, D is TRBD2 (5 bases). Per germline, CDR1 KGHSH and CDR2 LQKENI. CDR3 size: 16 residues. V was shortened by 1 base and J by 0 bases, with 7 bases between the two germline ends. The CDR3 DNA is TGTGCCAGCTCACCACGAGGGAACTCTGGGGCCAACGTCCTGACTTTC. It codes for CASSPRGNSGANVLTF.